This T cell receptor beta chain was recorded in a study of T cells in Graves' hyperthyroidism and ophthalmopathy. This clonotype turned up a few times. The TCR beta CDR3 regions underwent amplification using RNA transcripts as the source. HTBI primers were employed in a first-round RT-PCR of the TCR CDR3. TCRdb re-analysed the multiplex PCR reads in MiXCR, keeping a single row per CDR3 protein. There are about 500,000 distinct CDR3 sequences in the sample; 15% to 20% occur only once, and roughly 29% lies in the top ten. Trimming pared 2 bases from V and 7 bases from J, leaving 12 bases between. In germline, CDR1 is MNHEY, CDR2 SVGAGI. The CDR3 has 13 amino acids.

Input material: blood. The rearrangement uses TRBV6-5 and TRBJ2-7; no clear D gene. This receptor was taken from a woman under 40 with Graves' ophthalmopathy. CDR3 residues: CASSYESFGEQYF. For the CDR3, the DNA is TGTGCCAGCAGTTACGAGAGTTTCGGGGAGCAGTACTTC.